The 28 T cell receptor beta chains given below trace back to one sample, sequenced in a study of glioma-infiltrating T cells. TCR alpha and beta CDR3 regions were amplified from RNA using iRepertoire nested multiplex PCR. TCRdb ran MiXCR on the multiplex PCR reads and lists one entry per CDR3 protein. Of tens of thousands of distinct CDR3 sequences listed, 35% to 45% were seen once; the top ten hold around two fifths. The material sequenced was glioma tissue, nonneoplastic brain tissue, or PBMCs (not recorded which). Receptor source: a human donor with low-grade glioma or glioblastoma, undergoing nonglioma brain surgery, or in good health (not recorded which).

For this clonotype: Germline and junction disagree at one end, which may indicate a read error. The chain employs TRBV28 and TRBJ2-1; no firm D call. CDR3 size: 11 residues. Germline V lookup: CDR1 MDHEN, CDR2 SYDVKM. In DNA form, the CDR3 reads TGTGCCAGCAGCCCACCCGGTGAGCAGCTCTTC. Translation gives CASSPPGEQLF.

This sequence joins TRBV6-8 and TRBJ1-5; D is undetermined. In germline, CDR1 is MNHGY, CDR2 SAAAGT. The germline V and J ends were trimmed by 4 bases and 12 bases, with 16 bases remaining between them. The CDR3 length is 13 residues. The DNA for the CDR3 is TGTGCCAGCAGTTTTGGAGAGGTTCAGGACCAGCATTTT. Translated, it gives CASSFGEVQDQHF.

On this clonotype: A much larger clone sits a single nucleotide away, making a read error possible. The chain combines TRBV14 with TRBJ2-3, with 7 bases that match TRBD1. V lost 4 bases, J lost 6 bases, and 7 bases stayed unmatched. This CDR3 has 14 residues. Germline CDR1 and CDR2: SGHDN and FVKESK. The CDR3 coding sequence is TGTGCCAGCAGCCTCGGACAGGAAAGGGATACGCAGTATTTT. The encoded protein is CASSLGQERDTQYF.

The chain combines TRBV4-2 with TRBJ2-5; 9 bases are shared with TRBD2. The CDR3 sequence is 12 residues long. Germline assignment: CDR1 LGHNA and CDR2 YNFKEQ. Trimming cost V 4 bases and J 9 bases; bases outside gene matches: 3. CDR3 sequence: CASSPEREAQYF. The CDR3 nucleotides read TGTGCCAGCAGCCCGGAGCGGGAGGCCCAGTACTTC.

This clonotype showed up many times. The V call is TRBV6-1, the J call TRBJ2-7; the D gene could be TRBD1 or TRBD2 (5 bases each). V lost 5 bases and J lost 2, with 19 bases in between. Germline V CDR1 and CDR2: MNHNS, SASEGT. This CDR3 comprises 16 residues. The CDR3, as DNA: TGTGCCAGCAGTTTTACCGGGACGATCCCCACCTACGAGCAGTACTTC. Its protein is CASSFTGTIPTYEQYF.

The rearrangement joins TRBV6-2 or TRBV6-3 to TRBJ2-7; 8 bases line up with TRBD1. With V trimmed by 2 bases and J by 8 bases, 14 bases remained unmatched. The CDR3 has 16 amino acids. Germline V gives CDR1 MNHEY, CDR2 SVGEGT. CDR3 amino acids: CASSYPTRQGPVKQYF. The DNA for the CDR3 is TGTGCCAGCAGTTACCCGACGAGACAGGGGCCCGTAAAGCAGTACTTC.

This clonotype was observed at least ten times. This chain uses TRBV2 with TRBJ1-2; maybe TRBD1 (5 bases). Trimming stripped 8 bases from V and 1 base from J, with 8 bases between. Germline V CDR1 and CDR2: SNHLY, FYNNEI. The CDR3 sequence is 12 residues long. The CDR3 region is CASGANNYGYTF. The CDR3 bases are TGTGCCAGCGGGGCAAATAACTATGGCTACACCTTC.

This clonotype was seen repeatedly, ten times or more. The chain couples TRBV29-1 to TRBJ2-3; D is possibly TRBD2 (5 bases). The CDR3 sequence is 17 residues long. Trimming stripped 1 base from V and 4 bases from J, with 21 bases between. The germline gives CDR1 SQVTM, CDR2 ANQGSEA. The CDR3 DNA reads TGCAGCGTTGAAGTGAATCGAGGGCTCAGAGGACCAGATACGCAGTATTTT. Translation gives CSVEVNRGLRGPDTQYF.

This clonotype was detected once. This chain connects TRBV9 to TRBJ2-1, with 16 bases matching TRBD2. J gave up 5 bases and V 2 bases, and 10 bases lay outside the gene matches. The V gene's germline CDR1 is SGDLS and CDR2 YYNGEE. The CDR3 has 19 residues. For the CDR3, the DNA is TGTGCCAGCAGCGTGGGACTAGCGGGGGGGCCGATTGTCCACAATGAGCAGTTCTTC. As protein: CASSVGLAGGPIVHNEQFF.

There are many counts of this clonotype. Just one base apart from a much larger clone, this may be a read error. The conserved closing phenylalanine or tryptophan is absent in this CDR3, likely reflecting a read error. CDR3 bases: TGTGCCAGCAGCCAGCTCTTGGGGTCTGAAGCTTTCCTT. Amino acid sequence: CASSQLLGSEAFL. The chain has TRBV14 and TRBJ1-1; no clear D. The CDR3 totals 13 residues. Trimming removed 3 bases from V and 6 bases from J, with 11 bases in between. Looked up from germline, CDR1 is SGHDN and CDR2 is FVKESK.

In this sample, this clonotype turned up once. The V call is TRBV7-2, the J call TRBJ1-1; D is unresolved. Looked up from germline, CDR1 is SGHTA and CDR2 is FQGNSA. This CDR3 contains 15 residues. In nucleotides, the CDR3 is TGTTTCAGCAGCTTAGCGCGGCACCGGTACACTGAAGCTTTCTTT. Protein product: CFSSLARHRYTEAFF.

This clonotype was recorded many times. The rearrangement links TRBV10-3 to TRBJ2-7; 7 nucleotides line up with TRBD1. Looked up from germline, CDR1 is ENHRY and CDR2 is SYGVKD. The CDR3 length is 14 residues. V trimming: 11 bases; J trimming: 3 bases; junction bases outside the gene matches: 13. The DNA for the CDR3 is TGTGCCTCGCAGCCCGGGACAGACTACTACGAGCAGTACTTC. Translation: CASQPGTDYYEQYF.

About this clonotype: At one of its ends the junction is not consistent with the germline gene, which may arise from a read error. The V call is TRBV7-8, the J call TRBJ2-5; possibly TRBD1 for D (5 bases). The CDR3 is 13 residues long. Germline CDR1 is SGHVS and CDR2 is FQNEAQ. The chain's CDR3 is CASSLQGLKTRYF. CDR3 coding DNA: TGTGCCAGCAGCTTGCAGGGCCTTAAGACCCGGTACTTC.

This clonotype was counted many times. The V and J genes are TRBV24-1 and TRBJ2-7; D may be TRBD2 (7 bases). Looked up from germline, CDR1 is KGHDR and CDR2 is SFDVKD. The ends were cut back, 2 bases at V and 6 bases at J, with 16 bases in the middle. The CDR3 contains 15 residues. CDR3 sequence: CATSDSWGGRREQYF. The DNA for the CDR3 is TGTGCCACCAGTGATTCCTGGGGGGGGCGACGCGAGCAGTACTTC.

This clonotype was found many times. The chain is built from TRBV3-1 and TRBJ2-1; TRBD2 agrees at 13 bases. V lost 1 base and J lost 0; bases outside the gene matches: 9. Germline V CDR1 and CDR2: LGHDT, YNNKEL (reference sequence). CDR3 size: 20 residues. CDR3 protein: CASSQVWTSGSSSSYNEQFF. In DNA form, the CDR3 reads TGTGCCAGCAGCCAAGTTTGGACTAGCGGGAGTTCGAGCTCCTACAATGAGCAGTTCTTC.

For this clonotype: The conserved phenylalanine or tryptophan normally closing the CDR3 is absent here, so this likely arose from a read error. V and J are TRBV19 and TRBJ2-3, with D unresolved. Germline CDR1 reads LNHDA; CDR2 reads SQIVND (reference sequence). V dropped 3 bases and J dropped 5 bases, with 18 bases sitting between them. The CDR3 covers 16 residues. CDR3 DNA: TGTGCCAGTAGTATGAATCGGGCCTCTGGCATAGATACGCAGTATTCT. It translates to CASSMNRASGIDTQYS.

This sequence joins TRBV6-1 and TRBJ2-1; D is unresolved. Germline V lookup: CDR1 MNHNS, CDR2 SASEGT. The CDR3 runs 14 residues. Trimming took off 6 bases at V and 2 bases at J, with 11 bases between the two ends. Here the CDR3 DNA reads TGTGCCAGCAGCCTGGCCCCCCCCTACAATGAGCAGTTCTTC. Translated, it gives CASSLAPPYNEQFF.

In its sample, this clonotype was seen many times. This chain links TRBV7-2 with TRBJ1-1; TRBD1 is a possible D gene (6 bases). Trimming pared 2 bases from V and 10 bases from J, leaving 17 bases between. The CDR3 spans 14 residues. CDR1 is SGHTA and CDR2 is FQGNSA in the germline V gene. The CDR3 here is CASSLTTGAWRAFF. DNA of the CDR3: TGTGCCAGCAGCTTAACGACAGGTGCGTGGAGAGCTTTCTTT.

This clonotype occurred a few times. This clone may be a read error of a much larger clone one base away. The chain has TRBV12-3 or TRBV12-4 and TRBJ2-1, with D perhaps TRBD1 (6 bases). V lost 4 bases to trimming and J lost 10 bases, with 14 bases between them. The CDR3 totals 13 residues. The CDR3 region has the DNA TGTGCCAGCAGTTCGAGGGGGTACTACGAGCAGTTCTTC. Its translation: CASSSRGYYEQFF.

This clonotype was detected only a few times. Given a much more abundant clone one base away, this may be a read error. This chain connects TRBV2 to TRBJ2-5, with 13 bases identical to TRBD2. The CDR3 runs 15 residues. Germline CDR1 reads SNHLY; CDR2 reads FYNNEI. Germline trimming cut 10 bases from V and 1 base from J; bases unmatched to any gene: 6. Here the CDR3 reads CANRGLAGTQETQYF. The CDR3 bases are TGTGCCAACAGGGGACTAGCGGGAACCCAAGAGACCCAGTACTTC.

This clonotype appeared many times. The V call is TRBV7-2, the J call TRBJ1-3; 7 nucleotides line up with TRBD1. The CDR3 is 14 residues long. Germline V gene lookup returns CDR1 SGHTA and CDR2 FQGNSA. With 5 bases clipped from V and 4 bases from J, the junction kept 5 bases outside the gene matches. The CDR3 nucleotides are TGTGCCAGCAGCAGAAGACAGGGCGGAAACACCATATATTTT. This codes for CASSRRQGGNTIYF.

In the case of this clonotype: One end of the junction does not line up with germline, which may come from a read error. V is TRBV6-2 or TRBV6-3 and J is TRBJ2-5; 7 bases align to TRBD1. Germline loops: CDR1 MNHEY, CDR2 SVGEGT. This CDR3 is 13 amino acids long. CDR3 nucleotides: TGTGCCAGAAGTTTATCAGGGGGAGTTACCCAGTGCTTC. Translated: CARSLSGGVTQCF.

The CDR3, as DNA: TGTGCCACCAGTGGAACCGGGACGGAATATGAGCAGTTCTTC. As protein: CATSGTGTEYEQFF. This sequence joins TRBV24-1 and TRBJ2-1; D is possibly TRBD1 or TRBD2 (5 bases each). Trimming took off 5 bases at V and 8 bases at J, with 15 bases between the two ends. In germline, CDR1 is KGHDR, CDR2 SFDVKD. The CDR3 is 14 residues long.

In its sample, this clonotype was seen many times. In nucleotides, the CDR3 is TGTGCCAGCAGTCCGTCCCTGGTTCTGAACACTGAAGCTTTCTTT. Residues: CASSPSLVLNTEAFF. The chain is built from TRBV12-3 or TRBV12-4 and TRBJ1-1, with D unresolved. Trimming pared 5 bases from V and 0 bases from J, leaving 13 bases between. The CDR3 consists of 15 residues.

Worth noting for this clonotype: This CDR3 is missing its conserved last phenylalanine or tryptophan, likely due to a read error. The chain recombines TRBV25-1 with TRBJ2-3, with 9 bases matching TRBD1. CDR1 and CDR2 from the germline V gene are MGHDK and SYGVNS. CDR3 length: 16 amino acids. The ends lost 5 bases at V and 3 bases at J; junction bases unmatched: 9. This CDR3 reads CASSQGTGMLTDTQYL. In nucleotides, the CDR3 is TGTGCCAGCAGTCAAGGGACAGGGATGTTAACAGATACGCAGTATTTA.

This clonotype was detected ten times or more. This chain links TRBV11-2 with TRBJ2-4; D gene unclear. Trimming shortened V by 0 bases and J by 8 bases, and 5 bases separated the two germline ends. The CDR3 covers 12 residues. Germline V CDR1 and CDR2: SGHAT, FQNNGV. CDR3 coding DNA: TGTGCCAGCAGCTTAGACGGCGACATTCAGTACTTC. Its translation is CASSLDGDIQYF.

The CDR3 sequence is CASSYGGLETQHF. CDR3 DNA: TGTGCCAGCAGTTACGGGGGCCTGGAGACCCAGCATTTT. The chain has TRBV28 and TRBJ1-5, with D possibly matching TRBD1 (6 bases). Looked up from germline, CDR1 is MDHEN and CDR2 is SYDVKM. The V end was cut by 4 bases, the J end by 11 bases, with 15 bases between. The CDR3 has 13 amino acids.

This clonotype was recorded many times. The rearrangement joins TRBV20-1 to TRBJ2-7, with D tentatively TRBD2 (6 bases). Between the trimmed V and J ends, which lost 0 bases and 2 bases, there was a span of 14 bases. The V gene's germline CDR1 is DFQATT and CDR2 SNEGSKA (reference sequence). The CDR3 sequence is 15 residues long. The CDR3 DNA follows: TGCAGTGCTAGAGAGTCCGGGAGTTGGACCTACGAGCAGTACTTC. Translated: CSARESGSWTYEQYF.